This T cell receptor (beta chain) was obtained from a study of blood T cell repertoires in COVID-19. Whole-study context: Sites across the United States, Italy and Spain contributed samples from acute and convalescent COVID-19.

In terms of age and location, participants ranged from roughly 18 to 90 years and lived in about two dozen US areas. CDR3 size: 15 residues. Losses at the gene ends were 4 bases for V and 0 bases for J; bases not matched to a gene: 5. Germline V gene data show CDR1 as MDHEN and CDR2 as SYDVKM. Original handling: By means of reference gene primer amplification, nucleated cell counts were estimated. The protocol was immunoSEQ multiplex PCR, while the TCRdb copy is restricted to in-frame clones and leaves out a portion. D and trimming were read from the DNA, whereas the V and J calls and clone size are those reported in that table. The top ten hold about 2.9% of the sample, which has some 270,000 clones, around 90% seen once.

The chain uses TRBV28 and TRBJ1-1; TRBD1 aligns across 7 bases. This receptor was identified in a woman between 40 and 55 years old who had been exposed to COVID-19. The sequenced material came from PBMCs or T cells enriched from blood (not recorded which). In DNA form, the CDR3 reads TGTGCCAGCAGTTCCGGGGACAGTTTGAACACTGAAGCTTTCTTT. Its protein is CASSSGDSLNTEAFF.